The T cell receptor beta chain under discussion was sequenced for a study of regulatory T cells in long-lasting Graves disease. Study summary: Persistent cases took antithyroid drugs over 5 years and stayed TSH receptor antibody positive. Study observations and caveats: Whereas more than 950 public clonotypes were shared by new patients, persistent patients shared more, at roughly 3,000. TRBV28, TRBJ1-2 and TRBJ2-5 were favored in persistent disease.

Construction of the TCR beta libraries employed iRepertoire HTBI primers in conjunction with Arm-PCR of CDR3 regions. TCRdb reprocessed the multiplex PCR reads via MiXCR and lists one record per CDR3 protein. The sample has 350,000 to 500,000 distinct CDR3 sequences; over 20% are singletons. Time point given: persistent/refractory GD, antithyroid drugs over 5 years with positive TRAb. Extracted PBMC RNA gave rise to the TCR library. The CDR3 is 14 residues long. The junction had 6 bases not matched to a gene; V was cut back by 7 bases and J by 0 bases. The germline CDR1 and CDR2 sequences are DFQATT and SNEGSKA (reference sequence). This clonotype was detected ten times or more. Antigen specificity is unknown.

The chain carries TRBV20-1 and TRBJ2-5, with TRBD2 identical over 9 bases. The TCR originated in a female donor with Graves disease. This specimen was peripheral blood mononuclear cells (PBMCs), taken when the disease was refractory, from a patient treated with antithyroid drugs. CDR3 protein: CSERTSAYQETQYF. In DNA form, the CDR3 reads TGCAGTGAGAGGACTAGCGCCTACCAAGAGACCCAGTACTTC.